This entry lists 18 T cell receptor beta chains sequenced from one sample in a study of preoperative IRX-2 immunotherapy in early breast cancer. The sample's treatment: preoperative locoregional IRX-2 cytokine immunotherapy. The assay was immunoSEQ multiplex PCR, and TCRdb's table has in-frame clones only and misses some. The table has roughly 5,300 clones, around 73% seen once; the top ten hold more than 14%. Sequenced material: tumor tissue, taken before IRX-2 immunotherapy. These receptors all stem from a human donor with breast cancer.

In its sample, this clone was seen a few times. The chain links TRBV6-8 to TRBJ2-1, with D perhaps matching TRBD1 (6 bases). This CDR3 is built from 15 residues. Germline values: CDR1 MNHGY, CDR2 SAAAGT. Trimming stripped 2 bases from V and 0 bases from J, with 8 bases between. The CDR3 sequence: CASSYEGGSYNEQFF. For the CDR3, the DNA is TGTGCCAGCAGTTACGAAGGGGGCTCCTACAATGAGCAGTTCTTC.

CDR3 DNA sequence: TGCAGCGTTGATGAACCGGGACAATCCTACGAGCAGTACTTC. This codes for CSVDEPGQSYEQYF. The chain carries TRBV29-1 and TRBJ2-7; D possibly corresponds to TRBD1 (6 bases). This CDR3 has 14 residues. Germline V lookup: CDR1 SQVTM, CDR2 ANQGSEA. V was pared by 3 bases and J by 1 base, with 13 bases between.

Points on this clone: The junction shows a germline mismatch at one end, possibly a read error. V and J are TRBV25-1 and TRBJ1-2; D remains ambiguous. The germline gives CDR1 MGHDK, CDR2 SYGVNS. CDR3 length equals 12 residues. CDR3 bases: TGTGCCAGCAGTGAATACGATACCCCCACCTCCTTC. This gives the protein CASSEYDTPTSF.

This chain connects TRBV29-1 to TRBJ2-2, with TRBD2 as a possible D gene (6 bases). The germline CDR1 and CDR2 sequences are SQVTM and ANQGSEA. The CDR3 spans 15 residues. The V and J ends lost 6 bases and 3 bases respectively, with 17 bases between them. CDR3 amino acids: CSVQAGSGYTGELFF. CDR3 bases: TGCAGCGTGCAGGCGGGGAGTGGTTACACCGGGGAGCTGTTTTTT.

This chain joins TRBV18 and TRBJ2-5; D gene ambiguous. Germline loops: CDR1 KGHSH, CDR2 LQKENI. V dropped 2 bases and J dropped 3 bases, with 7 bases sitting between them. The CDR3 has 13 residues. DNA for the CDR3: TGTGCCAGCTCACCAGGCGAGGAAGAGACCCAGTACTTC. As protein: CASSPGEEETQYF. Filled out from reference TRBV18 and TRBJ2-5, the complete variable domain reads NAGVMQNPRHLVRRRGQEARLRCSPMKGHSHVYWYRQLPEEGLKFMVYLQKENIIDESGMPKERFSAEFPKEGPSILRIQQVVRGDSAAYFCASSPGEEETQYFGPGTRLLVL.

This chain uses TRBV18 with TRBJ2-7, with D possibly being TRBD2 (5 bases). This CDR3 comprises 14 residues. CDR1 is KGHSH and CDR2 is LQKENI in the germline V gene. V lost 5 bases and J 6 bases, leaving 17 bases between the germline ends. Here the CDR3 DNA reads TGTGCCAGCTCATCTTCGGGGTCGGGCATCGAGCAGTACTTC. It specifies CASSSSGSGIEQYF. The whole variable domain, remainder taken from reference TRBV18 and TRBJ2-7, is NAGVMQNPRHLVRRRGQEARLRCSPMKGHSHVYWYRQLPEEGLKFMVYLQKENIIDESGMPKERFSAEFPKEGPSILRIQQVVRGDSAAYFCASSSSGSGIEQYFGPGTRLTVT.

The CDR3 nucleotides are TGTGCCATCAGTGAGTCTTCCTCGTCAAGCTCTGGGGCCAACGTCCTGACTTTC. Residues: CAISESSSSSSGANVLTF. This rearrangement joins TRBV10-3 to TRBJ2-6, with no clear D. Germline CDR1 and CDR2: ENHRY and SYGVKD. The CDR3 has 18 residues. V lost 0 bases, J lost 0 bases, and 12 bases lay in between.

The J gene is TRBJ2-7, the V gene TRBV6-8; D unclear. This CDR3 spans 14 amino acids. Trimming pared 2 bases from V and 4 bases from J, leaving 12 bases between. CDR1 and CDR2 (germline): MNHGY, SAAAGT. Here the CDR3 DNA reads TGTGCCAGCAGTTACGACCCGGGTTGGTACGAGCAGTACTTC. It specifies CASSYDPGWYEQYF.

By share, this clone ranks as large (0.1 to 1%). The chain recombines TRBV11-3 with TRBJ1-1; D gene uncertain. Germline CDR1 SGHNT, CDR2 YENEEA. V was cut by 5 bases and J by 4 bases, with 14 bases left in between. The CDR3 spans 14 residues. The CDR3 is CASSLSTRFTEAFF. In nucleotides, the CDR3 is TGTGCCAGCAGCCTCAGTACCCGGTTCACTGAAGCTTTCTTT.

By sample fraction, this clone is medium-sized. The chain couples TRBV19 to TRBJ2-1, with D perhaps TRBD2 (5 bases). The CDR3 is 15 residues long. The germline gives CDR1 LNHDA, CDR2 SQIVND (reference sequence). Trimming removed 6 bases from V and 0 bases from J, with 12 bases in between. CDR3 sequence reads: CASSLGDSSYNEQFF. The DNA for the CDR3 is TGTGCCAGTAGCCTCGGGGATAGCTCCTACAATGAGCAGTTCTTC.

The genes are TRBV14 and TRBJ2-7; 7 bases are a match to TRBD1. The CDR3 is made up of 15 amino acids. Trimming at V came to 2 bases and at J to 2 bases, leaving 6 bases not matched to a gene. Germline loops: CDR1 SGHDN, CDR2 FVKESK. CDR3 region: CASSQTSGTAYEQYF. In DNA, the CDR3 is TGTGCCAGCAGCCAAACGTCTGGGACAGCCTACGAGCAGTACTTC.

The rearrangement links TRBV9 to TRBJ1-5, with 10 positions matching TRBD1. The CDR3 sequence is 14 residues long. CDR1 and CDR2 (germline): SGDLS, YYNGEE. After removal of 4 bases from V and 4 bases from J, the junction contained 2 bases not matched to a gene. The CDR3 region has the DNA TGTGCCAGCAGCTCGGGACAGGGGAATCAGCCCCAGCATTTT. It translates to CASSSGQGNQPQHF.

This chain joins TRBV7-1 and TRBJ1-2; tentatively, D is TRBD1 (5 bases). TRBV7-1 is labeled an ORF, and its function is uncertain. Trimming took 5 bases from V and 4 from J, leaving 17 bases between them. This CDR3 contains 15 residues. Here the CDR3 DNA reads TGTGCCAGCAGCCATCCCGGACAAGGGGCCTATGGCTACACCTTC. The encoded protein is CASSHPGQGAYGYTF.

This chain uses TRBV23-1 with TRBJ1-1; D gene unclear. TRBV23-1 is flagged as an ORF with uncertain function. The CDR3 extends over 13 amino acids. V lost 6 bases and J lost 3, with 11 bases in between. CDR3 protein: CASSLNRDTEAFF. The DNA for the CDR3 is TGCGCCAGCAGCCTCAACCGGGACACTGAAGCTTTCTTT.

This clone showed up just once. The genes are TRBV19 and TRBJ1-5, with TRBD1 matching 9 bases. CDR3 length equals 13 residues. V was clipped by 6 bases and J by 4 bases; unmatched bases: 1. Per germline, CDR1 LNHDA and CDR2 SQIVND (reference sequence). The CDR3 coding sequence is TGTGCCAGTAGGGGACAGGGAAATCAGCCCCAGCATTTT. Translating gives CASRGQGNQPQHF.

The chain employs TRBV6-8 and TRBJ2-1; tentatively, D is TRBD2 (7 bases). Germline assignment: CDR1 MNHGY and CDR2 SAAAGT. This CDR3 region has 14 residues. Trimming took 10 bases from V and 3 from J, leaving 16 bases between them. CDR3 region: CAISREGDYNEQFF. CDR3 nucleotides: TGTGCCATCAGCAGGGAGGGGGACTACAATGAGCAGTTCTTC.

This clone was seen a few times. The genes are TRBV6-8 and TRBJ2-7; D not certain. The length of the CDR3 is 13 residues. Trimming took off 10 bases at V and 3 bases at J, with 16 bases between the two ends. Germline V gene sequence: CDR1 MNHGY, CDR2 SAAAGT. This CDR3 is CAIRPDGLYEQYF. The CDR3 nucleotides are TGTGCCATCAGGCCAGACGGGCTCTACGAGCAGTACTTC.

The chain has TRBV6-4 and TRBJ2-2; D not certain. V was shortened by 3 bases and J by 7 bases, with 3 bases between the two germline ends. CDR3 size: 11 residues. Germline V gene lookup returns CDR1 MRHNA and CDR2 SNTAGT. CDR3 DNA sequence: TGTGCCAGCAGTGAAAACGGGGAGCTGTTTTTT. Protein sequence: CASSENGELFF.